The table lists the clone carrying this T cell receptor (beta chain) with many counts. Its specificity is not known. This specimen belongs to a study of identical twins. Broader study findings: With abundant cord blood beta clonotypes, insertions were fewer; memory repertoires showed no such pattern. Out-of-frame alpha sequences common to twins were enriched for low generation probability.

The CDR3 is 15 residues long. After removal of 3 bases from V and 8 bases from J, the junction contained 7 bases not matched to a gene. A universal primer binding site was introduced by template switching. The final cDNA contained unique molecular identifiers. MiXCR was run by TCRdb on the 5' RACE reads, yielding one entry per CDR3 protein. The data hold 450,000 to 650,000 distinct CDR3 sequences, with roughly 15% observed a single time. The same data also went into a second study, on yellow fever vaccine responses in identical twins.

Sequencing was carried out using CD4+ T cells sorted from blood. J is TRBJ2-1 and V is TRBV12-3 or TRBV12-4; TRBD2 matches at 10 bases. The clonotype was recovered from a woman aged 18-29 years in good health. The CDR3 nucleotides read TGTGCCAGCAGTTTTTTTTCTAGCGGGAGTTATGAGCAGTTCTTC. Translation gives CASSFFSSGSYEQFF.